The clone carrying this T cell receptor beta chain occurred many times. The antigen is unknown. Using RNA transcripts as the source, TCR beta CDR3 regions were amplified. First-round RT-PCR of the TCR CDR3 relied on the HTBI primer set. TCRdb reprocessed the multiplex PCR reads via MiXCR and lists one record per CDR3 protein. The data show about 400,000 distinct CDR3 sequences, with roughly an eighth seen just once and more than 4.5% held by the top ten. The data derive from a study of T cells in Graves' hyperthyroidism and ophthalmopathy. General study results and limits: Separation of ophthalmopathy from stable hyperthyroidism was achieved by a 13 V-J model.

The receptor's source is a young woman with Graves' hyperthyroidism. Source material: blood.

DNA for the CDR3: TGTGCCAGCAGCCACGGACTAGCCGATAACTCCTACAATGAGCAGTTCTTC. Its protein product is CASSHGLADNSYNEQFF. The chain combines TRBV3-1 with TRBJ2-1; 8 nucleotides agree with TRBD2. Germline V gene data show CDR1 as LGHDT and CDR2 as YNNKEL (reference sequence). The V and J ends lost 3 bases and 0 bases, in that order; junction bases with no gene match: 7. CDR3 length: 17 amino acids.